The sequence of this T cell receptor beta chain was determined in a study of T cells in Graves' hyperthyroidism and ophthalmopathy. CDR1 and CDR2 from the germline V gene are SEHNR and FQNEAQ (reference sequence). V lost 3 bases to trimming and J lost 5 bases, with 14 bases between them. There are 14 residues in the CDR3. Amplification yielded TCR beta CDR3 regions, with RNA transcripts as the source. The HTBI primer set was used in a first-round RT-PCR of the TCR CDR3. TCRdb re-derived calls from the multiplex PCR reads in MiXCR, one entry per CDR3 protein. The repertoire holds some 600,000 distinct CDR3 sequences, with about 14% as singletons. Patients were excluded for uncontrolled infection, other autoimmune disease, pregnancy or lactation. Clinical symptoms, serum thyroxine, TRAb, thyroid ultrasound and orbital computed tomography established diagnosis. Predating any ophthalmopathy symptoms, the blood sample was taken at first hyperthyroidism diagnosis.

The chain couples TRBV7-9 to TRBJ2-7; no reliable D call. The sequencing sample was made of blood. The receptor comes from a woman aged 25-40 years with Graves' hyperthyroidism that later progressed to Graves' ophthalmopathy. CDR3 coding DNA: TGTGCCAGCAGCTTTATATCCGTTGGGGACGAGCAGTACTTC. Its protein product is CASSFISVGDEQYF.